This T cell receptor beta chain was retrieved from a study of cytomegalovirus exposure and HLA in healthy donors. Across the whole study: The roughly 110 validation repertoires used the same platform as the roughly 670 first-cohort repertoires, a later analysis reported.

Germline CDR1 MNHEY, CDR2 SMNVEV (reference sequence). V lost 5 bases, J lost 4 bases, and 17 bases lay in between. This CDR3 has 15 residues. Measured with immunoSEQ multiplex PCR; TCRdb has only the in-frame clones, and not every one. The data hold tens of thousands of clones, with less than 95% observed a single time. Material for sequencing was PBMCs. The receptor's source is a woman younger than 35 in good health and CMV-seropositive. The rearrangement joins TRBV27 to TRBJ2-5, with D perhaps TRBD2 (7 bases). CDR3 nucleotides: TGTGCCAGCAGTCCCACCCCGGGGGGCATAGAGACCCAGTACTTC. Translated, it gives CASSPTPGGIETQYF.